Shown below are 27 T cell receptor beta chains from a single sample sequenced in a study of cytomegalovirus exposure and HLA in healthy donors. Researchers ran the PCR with 60 Vbeta and 13 Jbeta primers. TCRdb keeps only in-frame clones here, not all; method: immunoSEQ multiplex PCR. The profile covers approximately 170,000 clones, with 78% appearing a single time and 7% taken by the ten largest. Input material: PBMCs. The receptors originated from a woman aged 40 to 50 in good health and CMV-seropositive.

This clone was seen a single time. The chain combines TRBV10-3 with TRBJ1-3; D uncertain. Trimming shortened V by 1 base and J by 3 bases, and 10 bases separated the two germline ends. Germline V lookup: CDR1 ENHRY, CDR2 SYGVKD. This CDR3 comprises 15 residues. In DNA form, the CDR3 reads TGTGCCATCAGTGAGTTTGCGGGAGGTGGAAACACCATATATTTT. It specifies CAISEFAGGGNTIYF.

The chain combines TRBV7-2 with TRBJ2-3, with no clear D. Germline V gene data show CDR1 as SGHTA and CDR2 as FQGNSA. Trimming left V 3 bases short and J 2 bases short, with 9 bases between. This CDR3 is built from 14 residues. The CDR3 DNA sequence: TGTGCCAGCAGCTTCCCGGGTTTCACAGATACGCAGTATTTT. The encoded protein is CASSFPGFTDTQYF.

There are a few counts of this clone. This rearrangement joins TRBV6-5 to TRBJ1-2; 7 bases fit TRBD1. With V trimmed by 0 bases and J by 6 bases, 7 bases remained unmatched. CDR1 and CDR2 (germline): MNHEY, SVGAGI. The CDR3 contains 15 residues. The CDR3 sequence is CASSYSGDRADGYTF. The DNA of the CDR3 is TGTGCCAGCAGTTACTCTGGCGACAGGGCGGATGGCTACACCTTC.

The chain is built from TRBV7-2 and TRBJ1-2, with D hard to call. The CDR3 sequence is 12 residues long. V lost 7 bases and J lost 6, with 12 bases in between. Germline lookup yields CDR1 SGHTA and CDR2 FQGNSA. CDR3 region: CASTGGFNGYTF. In DNA form, the CDR3 reads TGTGCCAGCACGGGAGGTTTTAATGGCTACACCTTC.

The V and J genes are TRBV5-1 and TRBJ1-6; D gene unclear. Germline CDR1 is SGHRS and CDR2 is YFSETQ. This CDR3 is 17 amino acids long. Trimming took off 2 bases at V and 7 bases at J, with 19 bases between the two ends. CDR3 sequence reads: CASSLGLAVGGNSPLHF. The CDR3 DNA is TGCGCCAGCAGCTTAGGGCTAGCGGTCGGCGGCAATTCACCCCTCCACTTT.

The rearrangement joins TRBV18 to TRBJ1-5; 8 nucleotides line up with TRBD1. The length of the CDR3 is 14 residues. Looked up from germline, CDR1 is KGHSH and CDR2 is LQKENI. Here the CDR3 DNA reads TGTGTGAACCGGACAGGGCGGGTAGGTCAGCCCCAGCATTTT. Its translation is CVNRTGRVGQPQHF.

The chain uses TRBV5-6 and TRBJ2-3; D may be TRBD2 (6 bases). The CDR3 runs 13 residues. Trimming took 7 bases from V and 6 from J, leaving 15 bases between them. The germline CDR1 and CDR2 sequences are SGHDT and YYEEEE. CDR3 protein: CASGISLADTQYF. For the CDR3, the DNA is TGTGCCAGCGGAATTAGCCTAGCGGATACGCAGTATTTT.

This sequence joins TRBV2 and TRBJ1-6; TRBD1 matches at 9 bases. J gave up 9 bases and V 6 bases, and 9 bases lay outside the gene matches. Looked up from germline, CDR1 is SNHLY and CDR2 is FYNNEI. The CDR3 is 15 amino acids. The CDR3 reads CASSEAGTGPSPLHF. The CDR3 bases are TGTGCCAGCAGCGAGGCCGGGACAGGGCCTTCACCCCTCCACTTT.

The rearrangement links TRBV25-1 to TRBJ1-1, with D hard to call. Trimming removed 1 base at V and 4 bases at J, with 10 bases between. CDR3 length: 14 residues. Germline V CDR1 and CDR2: MGHDK, SYGVNS. CDR3 DNA: TGTGCCAGCAGTGAATTTGGAGGGAGCACTGAAGCTTTCTTT. Protein sequence: CASSEFGGSTEAFF.

The chain recombines TRBV4-2 with TRBJ2-2, with TRBD2 identical over 8 bases. Per the germline V gene, CDR1 is LGHNA and CDR2 is YNFKEQ. The trim removed 0 bases at V and 3 bases at J, leaving 6 bases unmatched. There are 17 residues in the CDR3. In nucleotides, the CDR3 is TGTGCCAGCAGCCAAGAAGCAGCGGGGGCATACACCGGGGAGCTGTTTTTT. Its protein is CASSQEAAGAYTGELFF.

This clone has just one count. CDR3 sequence reads: CASSFNRVSEKLFF. DNA of the CDR3: TGTGCCAGCAGCTTTAACAGGGTTTCTGAAAAACTGTTTTTT. The V and J genes are TRBV11-2 and TRBJ1-4, with D possibly matching TRBD1 (6 bases). The V and J ends lost 3 bases and 7 bases respectively, with 12 bases between them. The CDR3 consists of 14 residues. Germline assignment: CDR1 SGHAT and CDR2 FQNNGV.

The J gene is TRBJ1-2, the V gene TRBV27; 7 bases fit TRBD1. The CDR3 has 15 residues. The V gene end was trimmed by 6 bases and the J gene end by 9 bases; junction bases not matched to a gene: 16. Germline values: CDR1 MNHEY, CDR2 SMNVEV (reference sequence). In DNA form, the CDR3 reads TGTGCCAGCAGCCTCCGACAGGGAAGTGTCGTACGCTACACCTTC. Its protein product is CASSLRQGSVVRYTF.

This chain uses TRBV9 with TRBJ2-1, with 10 positions matching TRBD2. Unmatched junction bases numbered 19, after V lost 3 bases and J lost 4 bases. Germline V gene data show CDR1 as SGDLS and CDR2 as YYNGEE. The CDR3 has 20 residues. CDR3 DNA: TGTGCCAGCAGCGGAGAGACCCCCGGAGCGCTAGCGGGGGTGTACAATGAGCAGTTCTTC. It translates to CASSGETPGALAGVYNEQFF.

This clone appeared a few times. This sequence joins TRBV6-1 and TRBJ1-4, with 10 bases matching TRBD1. V trimming: 2 bases; J trimming: 7 bases; junction bases outside the gene matches: 4. The germline gives CDR1 MNHNS, CDR2 SASEGT. The CDR3 has 15 residues. CDR3 in amino acids: CASSEYWTGGEKLFF. In DNA form, the CDR3 reads TGTGCCAGCAGTGAATATTGGACAGGGGGTGAAAAACTGTTTTTT.

V usage is TRBV7-9 and J usage is TRBJ2-5; 8 bases line up with TRBD1. V lost 2 bases to trimming and J lost 1 base; unmatched junction nucleotides: 15. CDR3 size: 19 residues. The germline V gene encodes CDR1 SEHNR and CDR2 FQNEAQ (reference sequence). CDR3 sequence reads: CASSLRGQALRDRQETQYF. The CDR3 DNA reads TGTGCCAGCAGCTTACGGGGACAGGCTCTTCGGGACCGCCAAGAGACCCAGTACTTC.

The chain links TRBV2 to TRBJ2-3; TRBD2 matches at 7 bases. The CDR3 is 13 residues long. Germline V lookup: CDR1 SNHLY, CDR2 FYNNEI. J was trimmed by 2 bases and V by 8 bases; bases with no gene match: 4. DNA of the CDR3: TGTGCCAGCTGGGGGGGGACCACAGATACGCAGTATTTT. It is translated as CASWGGTTDTQYF.

V and J are TRBV11-2 and TRBJ2-2; perhaps TRBD1 as D (6 bases). Looked up from germline, CDR1 is SGHAT and CDR2 is FQNNGV. This CDR3 region has 17 residues. Trimming left V 2 bases short and J 3 bases short, with 16 bases between. For the CDR3, the DNA is TGTGCCAGCAGCTTACCGGCCGGACAGAAACACACCGGGGAGCTGTTTTTT. This translates into CASSLPAGQKHTGELFF.

The gene calls are TRBV5-6 and TRBJ1-6; 7 bases map to TRBD1. The length of the CDR3 is 14 residues. V shed 1 base, J shed 10 bases, and the junction held 5 bases outside the gene matches. Germline assignment: CDR1 SGHDT and CDR2 YYEEEE. CDR3 amino acids: CASSLRQGASPLHF. CDR3 sequence (DNA): TGTGCCAGCAGCTTGCGACAGGGAGCGTCACCCCTCCACTTT.

This chain connects TRBV6-5 to TRBJ1-2; 7 positions agree with TRBD1. In germline, CDR1 is MNHEY, CDR2 SVGAGI. This CDR3 spans 14 amino acids. The J segment lost 8 bases and the V segment lost 5 bases, leaving 11 bases of the junction unmatched. The CDR3: CASSGDRVEGGYTF. Written as DNA, the CDR3 is TGTGCCAGCAGTGGAGACAGGGTGGAGGGAGGCTACACCTTC.

The V gene is TRBV7-3, the J gene TRBJ2-5; D might be TRBD1 (7 bases). The end of the DNA is better explained by TRBJ2-7, so the J call may be wrong. The CDR3 runs to 16 residues. In germline, CDR1 is SGHTA, CDR2 FQGTGA. The CDR3: CASSPRGSQGGYEQYF. CDR3 sequence (DNA): TGTGCCAGCAGCCCCCGGGGAAGTCAGGGGGGATACGAGCAGTACTTC.

This clone was observed a few times. The chain is built from TRBV9 and TRBJ2-7, with 9 bases that match TRBD2. Germline lookup yields CDR1 SGDLS and CDR2 YYNGEE. J was trimmed by 6 bases and V by 3 bases; bases with no gene match: 7. The CDR3 contains 14 residues. CDR3 DNA sequence: TGTGCCAGCAGCGCCGGGACTAGCTATGCCGAGCAGTACTTC. This sequence encodes CASSAGTSYAEQYF. Full variable domain (remainder filled in from reference TRBV9 and TRBJ2-7): DSGVTQTPKHLITATGQRVTLRCSPRSGDLSVYWYQQSLDQGLQFLIQYYNGEERAKGNILERFSAQQFPDLHSELNLSSLELGDSALYFCASSAGTSYAEQYFGPGTRLTVT.

A single count supports this clone. The chain links TRBV11-2 to TRBJ2-3; 9 bases agree with TRBD2. CDR3 length: 17 amino acids. The V segment lost 4 bases and the J segment 0 bases; nucleotides outside the gene matches: 8. Germline lookup yields CDR1 SGHAT and CDR2 FQNNGV. For the CDR3, the DNA is TGTGCCAGCAGCTCTGCCCCCCTAGCGGGGAGCACAGATACGCAGTATTTT. This sequence encodes CASSSAPLAGSTDTQYF.

About this clone: At one of its ends the junction is not consistent with the germline gene, which may arise from a read error. The chain couples TRBV5-4 to TRBJ1-2, with D possibly TRBD1 on 5 matching bases. This CDR3 is built from 14 residues. Germline V CDR1 and CDR2: SGHNT, YYREEE (reference sequence). CDR3 region: CVSSLETVGHGYTF. The CDR3 DNA reads as TGTGTCAGCAGCTTGGAGACAGTGGGGCATGGCTACACCTTC.

This clone turned up a few times. The chain combines TRBV10-3 with TRBJ1-2, with D maybe TRBD1 (5 bases). The germline V gene has CDR1 ENHRY and CDR2 SYGVKD. The CDR3 totals 13 residues. The V end was cut by 11 bases, the J end by 1 base, with 14 bases between. The CDR3 bases are TGTGCCTTCTCTCCGGGGGATAACTATGGCTACACCTTC. Amino acid sequence: CAFSPGDNYGYTF.

This clone showed up just once. At the DNA level, this CDR3 is encoded by other sequences in the same sample as well. This rearrangement joins TRBV15 to TRBJ2-3, with 7 nucleotides matching TRBD2. J was trimmed by 2 bases and V by 1 base; bases with no gene match: 12. Germline values: CDR1 LNHNV, CDR2 YYDKDF (reference sequence). This CDR3 region has 18 residues. The CDR3 coding sequence is TGTGCCACCAGCAGAGGGGAGGGACCTCCGGGTGCCACAGATACGCAGTATTTT. Residues: CATSRGEGPPGATDTQYF.

This rearrangement joins TRBV7-9 to TRBJ2-7; tentatively, D is TRBD1 (5 bases). This CDR3 has 14 amino acids. V was shortened by 5 bases and J by 2 bases, with 13 bases between the two germline ends. The germline CDR1 and CDR2 sequences are SEHNR and FQNEAQ (reference sequence). The CDR3 nucleotides read TGTGCCAGCAGCAGGGGCGCAGGAACCTACGAGCAGTACTTC. It codes for CASSRGAGTYEQYF. Full variable domain (remainder filled in from reference TRBV7-9 and TRBJ2-7): DTGVSQNPRHKITKRGQNVTFRCDPISEHNRLYWYRQTLGQGPEFLTYFQNEAQLEKSRLLSDRFSAERPKGSFSTLEIQRTEQGDSAMYLCASSRGAGTYEQYFGPGTRLTVT.

The V gene is TRBV5-8, the J gene TRBJ1-3; D remains unclear. V lost 2 bases to trimming and J lost 0 bases, with 9 bases between them. The CDR3 consists of 15 residues. The V gene's germline CDR1 is SGHTS and CDR2 YDEGEE. CDR3: CASSFFTISGNTIYF. The CDR3 bases are TGTGCCAGCAGCTTTTTCACTATCTCTGGAAACACCATATATTTT.